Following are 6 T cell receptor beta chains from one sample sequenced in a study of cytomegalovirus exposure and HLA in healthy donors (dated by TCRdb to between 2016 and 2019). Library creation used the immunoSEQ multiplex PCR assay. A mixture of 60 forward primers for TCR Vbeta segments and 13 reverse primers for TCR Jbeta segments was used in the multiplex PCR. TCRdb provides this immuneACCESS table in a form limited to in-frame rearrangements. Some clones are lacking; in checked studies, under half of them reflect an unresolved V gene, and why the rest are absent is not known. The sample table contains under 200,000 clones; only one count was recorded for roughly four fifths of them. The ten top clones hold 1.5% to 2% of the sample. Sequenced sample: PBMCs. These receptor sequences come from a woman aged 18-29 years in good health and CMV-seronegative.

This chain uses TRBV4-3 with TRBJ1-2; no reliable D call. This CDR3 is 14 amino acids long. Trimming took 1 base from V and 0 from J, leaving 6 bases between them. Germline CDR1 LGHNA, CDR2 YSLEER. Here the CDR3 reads CASSQVVANYGYTF. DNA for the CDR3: TGCGCCAGCAGCCAAGTTGTAGCTAACTATGGCTACACCTTC.

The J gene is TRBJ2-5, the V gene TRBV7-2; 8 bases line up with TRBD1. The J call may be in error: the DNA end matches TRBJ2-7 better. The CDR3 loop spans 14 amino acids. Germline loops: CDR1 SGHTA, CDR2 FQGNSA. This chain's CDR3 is CASSFGTGSYEQYF. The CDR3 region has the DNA TGTGCCAGCAGCTTCGGGACAGGCTCCTACGAGCAGTACTTC.

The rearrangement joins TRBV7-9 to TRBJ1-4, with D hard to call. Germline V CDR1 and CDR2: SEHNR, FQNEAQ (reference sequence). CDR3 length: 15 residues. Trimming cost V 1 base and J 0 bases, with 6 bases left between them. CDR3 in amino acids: CASSLDRSTNEKLFF. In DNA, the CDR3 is TGTGCCAGCAGCTTAGACAGATCAACTAATGAAAAACTGTTTTTT.

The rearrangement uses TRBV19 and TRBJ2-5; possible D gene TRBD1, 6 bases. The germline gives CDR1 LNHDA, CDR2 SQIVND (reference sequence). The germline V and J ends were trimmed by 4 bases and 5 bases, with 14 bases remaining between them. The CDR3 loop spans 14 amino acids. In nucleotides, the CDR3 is TGTGCCAGTAGTACGTTGACAGGCTGGGAGACCCAGTACTTC. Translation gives CASSTLTGWETQYF.

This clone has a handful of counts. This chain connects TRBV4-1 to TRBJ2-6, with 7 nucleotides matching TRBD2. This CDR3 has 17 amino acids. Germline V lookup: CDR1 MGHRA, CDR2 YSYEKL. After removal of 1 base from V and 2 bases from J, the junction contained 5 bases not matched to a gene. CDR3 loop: CASSQVGGWPGANVLTF. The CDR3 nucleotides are TGCGCCAGCAGCCAAGTGGGAGGGTGGCCTGGGGCCAACGTCCTGACTTTC.

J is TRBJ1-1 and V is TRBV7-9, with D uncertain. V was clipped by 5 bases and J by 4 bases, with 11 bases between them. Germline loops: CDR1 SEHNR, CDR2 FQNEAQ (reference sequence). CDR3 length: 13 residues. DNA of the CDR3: TGTGCCAGCAGCCACGGACTATTCACTGAAGCTTTCTTT. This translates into CASSHGLFTEAFF.